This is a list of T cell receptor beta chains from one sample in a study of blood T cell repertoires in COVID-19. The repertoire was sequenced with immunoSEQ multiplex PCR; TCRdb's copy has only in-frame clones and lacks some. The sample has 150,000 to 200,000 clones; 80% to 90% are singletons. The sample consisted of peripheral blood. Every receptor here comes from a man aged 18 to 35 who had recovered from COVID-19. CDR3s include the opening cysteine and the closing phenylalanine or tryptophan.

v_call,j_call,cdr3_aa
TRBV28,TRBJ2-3,CASSLVGQGGDTQYF
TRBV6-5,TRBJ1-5,CASLYRQNQPQHF
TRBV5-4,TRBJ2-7,CASGPGLSYEQYF
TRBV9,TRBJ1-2,CASSSEDRGTGYTF
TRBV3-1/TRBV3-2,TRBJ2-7,CASSQFAATYEQYF
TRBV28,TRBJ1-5,CASSLFGTGTGPNQPQHF
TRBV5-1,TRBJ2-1,CASSSGGSGSGYNEQFF
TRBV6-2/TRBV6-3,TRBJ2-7,CASSYPSTGRSYEQYF
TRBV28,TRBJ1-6,CASSLGTSLPLHF
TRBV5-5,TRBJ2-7,CASSSYREIDEQYF
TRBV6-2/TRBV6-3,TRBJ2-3,CASSYGTGGTDTQYF
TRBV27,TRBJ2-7,CASSLGQGISYEQYF
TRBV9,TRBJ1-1,CASSAEGGLKSTEAFF
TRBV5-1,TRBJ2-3,CASSSGLAGPLWGADTQYF
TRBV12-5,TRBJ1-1,CASGLHGLTEAFF